What follows are 26 T cell receptor beta chains derived from one specimen sequenced in a study of T cell responses to AZD1222 COVID-19 vaccine. The repertoire was sequenced with immunoSEQ multiplex PCR; TCRdb's copy has only in-frame clones and lacks some. The sample contains 70,000 to 75,000 clones, nearly 90% of which appear only once. Specimen: peripheral blood, collected 28 days after the second AZD1222 dose. These receptors all come from an adult who received the AZD1222 COVID-19 vaccine.

The V call is TRBV5-1, the J call TRBJ2-7; tentative D call: TRBD1 (5 bases). Trimming took off 0 bases at V and 0 bases at J, with 10 bases between the two ends. The length of the CDR3 is 15 residues. Germline lookup yields CDR1 SGHRS and CDR2 YFSETQ. DNA of the CDR3: TGCGCCAGCAGCTTGGATGGGGCCAGCTCCTACGAGCAGTACTTC. Its protein is CASSLDGASSYEQYF. Variable domain in full (rest from reference TRBV5-1 and TRBJ2-7): KAGVTQTPRYLIKTRGQQVTLSCSPISGHRSVSWYQQTPGQGLQFLFEYFSETQRNKGNFPGRFSGRQFSNSRSEMNVSTLELGDSALYLCASSLDGASSYEQYFGPGTRLTVT.

The chain is built from TRBV5-1 and TRBJ1-6; D gene ambiguous. CDR1 and CDR2 (germline): SGHRS, YFSETQ. The V gene lost 4 bases and the J gene lost 0 bases, with 11 bases spanning the gap. This CDR3 has 16 amino acids. This CDR3 reads CASSLRQFSYNSPLHF. The CDR3 DNA reads as TGCGCCAGCAGCCTACGACAATTCTCCTATAATTCACCCCTCCACTTT.

V and J are TRBV9 and TRBJ1-5, with 10 positions matching TRBD1. V shed 3 bases and J 4 bases; nucleotides not matched to a gene: 4. Germline values: CDR1 SGDLS, CDR2 YYNGEE. This CDR3 is built from 15 residues. DNA of the CDR3: TGTGCCAGCAGCGGACAGGGGGCCCTAAATCAGCCCCAGCATTTT. Protein product: CASSGQGALNQPQHF.

This clone was picked up a small number of times. V usage is TRBV6-5 and J usage is TRBJ2-7; tentatively, D is TRBD1 (6 bases). The germline gives CDR1 MNHEY, CDR2 SVGAGI. Trimming shortened V by 6 bases and J by 2 bases, and 17 bases separated the two germline ends. This CDR3 contains 15 residues. CDR3 coding DNA: TGTGCCAGCAGACCCCCCGGGACACCCCCCTACGAGCAGTACTTC. The encoded protein is CASRPPGTPPYEQYF.

V and J are TRBV11-2 and TRBJ1-1; D is unclear. V lost 3 bases and J lost 0, with 8 bases in between. This CDR3 comprises 14 residues. CDR1 SGHAT and CDR2 FQNNGV come from the germline V gene. The CDR3: CASSLMGMNTEAFF. CDR3 nucleotides: TGTGCCAGCAGCTTGATGGGTATGAACACTGAAGCTTTCTTT.

The chain carries TRBV9 and TRBJ2-5; 7 nucleotides agree with TRBD2. The CDR3 runs to 14 residues. V shed 4 bases, J shed 4 bases, and the junction held 7 bases outside the gene matches. Germline-derived CDR1 and CDR2 are SGDLS and YYNGEE. The CDR3 DNA reads as TGTGCCAGCAGCCTAGGGGTAGCGGGAGAGACCCAGTACTTC. Translation: CASSLGVAGETQYF.

This chain uses TRBV18 with TRBJ2-7; D assignment may be TRBD1 or TRBD2 (5 bases each). The germline gives CDR1 KGHSH, CDR2 LQKENI. The CDR3 totals 17 residues. V lost 4 bases and J 0 bases, leaving 19 bases between the germline ends. The CDR3 DNA sequence: TGTGCCAGCTCACGGGGACCCATTGGCGGCCTCTCCTACGAGCAGTACTTC. Amino acids: CASSRGPIGGLSYEQYF.

Concerning this clone itself: This same CDR3 is encoded by further DNA sequences in the sample. This chain links TRBV6-5 with TRBJ1-1, with D uncertain. V gave up 2 bases and J gave up 2 bases, with 6 bases separating them. The CDR3 is made up of 13 amino acids. Germline values: CDR1 MNHEY, CDR2 SVGAGI. The CDR3 protein is CASSYDGNTEAFF. The CDR3 coding sequence is TGTGCCAGCAGTTACGACGGTAACACTGAAGCTTTCTTT.

V and J are TRBV30 and TRBJ1-5; tentative D call: TRBD1 (5 bases). The V gene's germline CDR1 is GTSNPN and CDR2 SVGIG (reference sequence). The CDR3 spans 13 residues. V was shortened by 3 bases and J by 0 bases, with 6 bases between the two germline ends. The CDR3 is CAWRQDSNQPQHF. The CDR3 DNA reads TGTGCCTGGAGACAGGATAGCAATCAGCCCCAGCATTTT. The full variable domain, in which reference TRBV30 and TRBJ1-5 provide the parts outside the CDR3, is SQTIHQWPATLVQPVGSPLSLECTVEGTSNPNLYWYRQAAGRGLQLLFYSVGIGQISSEVPQNLSASRPQDRQFILSSKKLLLSDSGFYLCAWRQDSNQPQHFGDGTRLSIL.

The sample holds a few counts of this clone. The rearrangement links TRBV6-6 to TRBJ2-1; the D gene is possibly TRBD1 (6 bases). Trimming left V 3 bases short and J 9 bases short, with 21 bases between. The CDR3 loop spans 16 amino acids. Germline V lookup: CDR1 MNHNY, CDR2 SVGAGI (reference sequence). CDR3 region: CASSYLQGPTIGEQFF. In nucleotides, the CDR3 is TGTGCCAGCAGTTATCTTCAGGGGCCAACCATAGGTGAGCAGTTCTTC.

The chain carries TRBV6-2 or TRBV6-3 and TRBJ1-1, with D possibly matching TRBD1 (5 bases). The CDR3 spans 14 residues. Looked up from germline, CDR1 is MNHEY and CDR2 is SVGEGT. V was pared by 6 bases and J by 1 base, with 12 bases between. The DNA of the CDR3 is TGTGCCAGCAGCCCACTTGGACAGAACACTGAAGCTTTCTTT. Its protein is CASSPLGQNTEAFF.

J is TRBJ1-5 and V is TRBV27; the D gene is possibly TRBD1 (5 bases). From germline, CDR1 is MNHEY and CDR2 SMNVEV (reference sequence). The CDR3 length is 15 residues. The germline V and J ends were trimmed by 8 bases and 0 bases, with 14 bases remaining between them. The CDR3 nucleotides read TGTGCCAGCGCCCAGGAGGGGATTAGCAATCAGCCCCAGCATTTT. Protein product: CASAQEGISNQPQHF.

The CDR3 loop is CSVVFRGTEAFF. The CDR3 region has the DNA TGCAGCGTTGTGTTTAGGGGCACTGAAGCTTTCTTT. The V call is TRBV29-1, the J call TRBJ1-1; the D gene is possibly TRBD1 (5 bases). V gave up 4 bases and J gave up 4 bases, with 10 bases separating them. The CDR3 spans 12 residues. Germline CDR1 SQVTM, CDR2 ANQGSEA. The full variable domain, in which reference TRBV29-1 and TRBJ1-1 provide the parts outside the CDR3, is SAVISQKPSRDICQRGTSLTIQCQVDSQVTMMFWYRQQPGQSLTLIATANQGSEATYESGFVIDKFPISRPNLTFSTLTVSNMSPEDSSIYLCSVVFRGTEAFFGQGTRLTVV.

V is TRBV6-2 or TRBV6-3 and J is TRBJ2-6; 8 nucleotides line up with TRBD2. V was clipped by 6 bases and J by 4 bases; unmatched bases: 11. CDR1 MNHEY and CDR2 SVGEGT come from the germline V gene. The CDR3 spans 17 residues. CDR3 region: CASSPGGGSDGANVLTF. For the CDR3, the DNA is TGTGCCAGCAGCCCCGGGGGGGGGAGTGACGGGGCCAACGTCCTGACTTTC.

The CDR3 DNA sequence: TGTGCCAGCAGTGAGGTGGGACAGCTCAATTCACCCCTCCACTTT. Encoded protein: CASSEVGQLNSPLHF. The rearrangement joins TRBV2 to TRBJ1-6; 7 nucleotides line up with TRBD1. The CDR3 runs to 15 residues. The V segment lost 3 bases and the J segment 7 bases; nucleotides outside the gene matches: 6. From germline, CDR1 is SNHLY and CDR2 FYNNEI.

This clone has only one observation. The CDR3 DNA reads TGTGCCAGCAGTGAAGGTCTGGGGACGAGCAATCAGCCCCAGCATTTT. Translating gives CASSEGLGTSNQPQHF. The chain joins TRBV6-1 to TRBJ1-5; TRBD1 might be the D (5 bases). The CDR3 spans 16 residues. CDR1 and CDR2 from the germline V gene are MNHNS and SASEGT. V dropped 1 base and J dropped 1 base, with 11 bases sitting between them.

V and J are TRBV11-2 and TRBJ2-5; tentative D call: TRBD2 (5 bases). The germline V gene encodes CDR1 SGHAT and CDR2 FQNNGV. The V and J ends lost 6 bases and 5 bases respectively, with 13 bases between them. The CDR3 has 13 residues. In DNA form, the CDR3 reads TGTGCCAGCAGTTCTTTCCCGGGGGAGACCCAGTACTTC. Its translation is CASSSFPGETQYF.

This clone showed up just once. The chain links TRBV24-1 to TRBJ2-2; D is ambiguous. CDR1 is KGHDR, CDR2 SFDVKD, per germline. Trimming cost V 2 bases and J 5 bases, with 14 bases left between them. This CDR3 contains 16 residues. Written as DNA, the CDR3 is TGTGCCACCAGTGATTCGGCCTCGCCCCCAACCGGGGAGCTGTTTTTT. Translating it yields CATSDSASPPTGELFF.

CDR3 nucleotide sequence: TGTGCCAGCAGCTTAGAGACAGGGCCCTTTGGCATTCAGTACTTC. It yields the protein CASSLETGPFGIQYF. The gene calls are TRBV7-2 and TRBJ2-4; 7 bases line up with TRBD1. Germline loops: CDR1 SGHTA, CDR2 FQGNSA. This CDR3 has 15 amino acids. V was clipped by 1 base and J by 9 bases; unmatched bases: 9.

The J gene is TRBJ1-6, the V gene TRBV6-1; D possibly corresponds to TRBD1 (5 bases). V was cut by 4 bases and J by 0 bases, with 10 bases left in between. CDR3 length equals 16 residues. Germline CDR1 and CDR2: MNHNS and SASEGT. In DNA, the CDR3 is TGTGCCAGCAGTGGGGGGGGGAGCTCCTATAATTCACCCCTCCACTTT. Translation: CASSGGGSSYNSPLHF.

The rearrangement uses TRBV7-3 and TRBJ2-7; 7 nucleotides line up with TRBD2. Germline assignment: CDR1 SGHTA and CDR2 FQGTGA. V was clipped by 2 bases and J by 4 bases; unmatched bases: 5. CDR3 length equals 14 residues. The CDR3 is CASSLGGSGYEQYF. The CDR3 region has the DNA TGTGCCAGCAGCTTAGGCGGGAGTGGTTACGAGCAGTACTTC.

This chain uses TRBV6-5 with TRBJ2-1, with TRBD2 as a possible D gene (5 bases). The germline V gene encodes CDR1 MNHEY and CDR2 SVGAGI. The CDR3 is 14 amino acids. V was cut by 2 bases and J by 2 bases, with 7 bases left in between. The CDR3 nucleotides read TGTGCCAGCAGTTACGAGCGGCCCTACAATGAGCAGTTCTTC. It yields the protein CASSYERPYNEQFF.

The chain links TRBV9 to TRBJ2-1, with TRBD2 matching over 12 bases. CDR1 is SGDLS and CDR2 is YYNGEE in the germline V gene. Trimming cost V 0 bases and J 4 bases; bases outside gene matches: 2. The length of the CDR3 is 16 residues. DNA for the CDR3: TGTGCCAGCAGCGTAGGCGGACTAGCGGGATACAATGAGCAGTTCTTC. The encoded protein is CASSVGGLAGYNEQFF.

The rearrangement uses TRBV20-1 and TRBJ2-1; the D gene is possibly TRBD2 (6 bases). With 8 bases removed from V and 5 bases from J, the gap between germline ends came to 10 bases. The CDR3 has 11 amino acids. Germline V lookup: CDR1 DFQATT, CDR2 SNEGSKA (reference sequence). The CDR3, as DNA: TGCAGTCATATAGCGGACAATGAGCAGTTCTTC. Encoded protein: CSHIADNEQFF.

This rearrangement joins TRBV5-1 to TRBJ1-2; D is possibly TRBD1 (5 bases). Germline V gives CDR1 SGHRS, CDR2 YFSETQ. The germline V and J ends were trimmed by 0 bases and 3 bases, with 12 bases remaining between them. CDR3 length: 15 residues. The CDR3 spells CASSLAGQGYYGYTF. Here the CDR3 DNA reads TGCGCCAGCAGCTTGGCCGGGCAGGGTTACTATGGCTACACCTTC.

This chain joins TRBV6-5 and TRBJ1-2; D perhaps matches TRBD1 (6 bases). Between the trimmed V and J ends, which lost 2 bases and 6 bases, there was a span of 13 bases. The CDR3 extends over 14 amino acids. CDR1 MNHEY and CDR2 SVGAGI come from the germline V gene. The CDR3 DNA follows: TGTGCCAGCAGTTACAGAGACAGGTCTGATGGCTACACCTTC. It translates to CASSYRDRSDGYTF.